A selection of T cell receptor beta chains follows, all from one sample in a study of graft-versus-host responses after intestinal transplantation. Data came from immunoSEQ multiplex PCR; TCRdb stores just in-frame clones and leaves some out. The sample lists some 110,000 clones, around 92% seen once, with around 1% in the top ten. Their antigens remain unidentified. This specimen was unstimulated CD8+ T cells sorted from spleen or lymph node cells, taken before transplant. The receptors originated from a human donor who was the organ donor for an intestinal transplant. Both conserved end residues are part of each CDR3. Each record gives: clone size, J gene, V gene, CDR3 protein. Size is stated for part of the rows, as once, few or many counts, or as a class when the clone is expanded.

>.|TRBJ1-1|TRBV5-5
CASSLNRGSTEAFF
>few|TRBJ2-7|TRBV5-5
CASSLRGGQYEQYF
>.|TRBJ2-5|TRBV19
CASSIGGETQYF
>.|TRBJ2-3|TRBV6-5
CASSYIGEATDTQYF
>.|TRBJ2-1|TRBV2
CASSEGQAYNEQFF
>.|TRBJ1-1|TRBV29-1
CSVPGLSNTEAFF
>.|TRBJ2-7|TRBV6-5
CASSEPNSYEQYF
>.|TRBJ2-1|TRBV5-5
CASSIAAGDEQFF
>.|TRBJ2-7|TRBV19
CASSRSGRDEQYF
>.|TRBJ1-5|TRBV28
CASSLWGQGQPQHF
>.|TRBJ2-3|TRBV19
CASSLAYQADTQYF
>.|TRBJ2-1|TRBV5-6
CASSLEGTDSYNEQFF
>.|TRBJ2-7|TRBV11-2
CASSFGTVTYEQYF
>.|TRBJ2-2|TRBV9
CASSVGSQGVIHGELFF
>once|TRBJ2-3|TRBV7-9
CASSLIRAQNTDTQYF
>.|TRBJ2-3|TRBV19
CASSISGTSTDTQYF
>.|TRBJ2-7|TRBV6-1
CASSSRQGNEQYF
>.|TRBJ1-5|TRBV27
CASSQGSNQPQHF
>.|TRBJ2-2|TRBV4-1
CASSSRLAGTGELFF
>once|TRBJ2-1|TRBV6-5
CASSYGQTYNEQFF
>.|TRBJ1-2|TRBV14
CASSRSVPANYGYTF
>.|TRBJ2-7|TRBV4-3
CASSQDTSGFYEQYF
>.|TRBJ2-7|TRBV5-1
CASSLSRAGLEQYF
>.|TRBJ2-3|TRBV4-1
CASSQDGGSTDTQYF
>.|TRBJ2-1|TRBV28
CASSFPGTPYNEQFF
>.|TRBJ2-3|TRBV5-1
CASSSYRGSDTQYF
>.|TRBJ2-3|TRBV27
CASSLAGPDTQYF
>.|TRBJ2-7|TRBV6-5
CASRGLAVYEQYF
>once|TRBJ2-1|TRBV6-5
CASSSLAGAVRNEQFF
>.|TRBJ2-7|TRBV5-1
CASSLDPTYEQYF
>.|TRBJ2-7|TRBV27
CASSLTSGAYEQYF
>.|TRBJ1-2|TRBV10-2
CASSDQGGYTF
>once|TRBJ2-7|TRBV4-3
CASSLERTSEQYF
>.|TRBJ2-7|TRBV5-5
CASSSTGGSYEQYF
>.|TRBJ1-2|TRBV7-9
CASSLVYRAYGYTF
>.|TRBJ2-3|TRBV30
CAWSGTSKTQLPTDTQYF
>.|TRBJ2-7|TRBV4-1
CASSQAPGRRAPYEQYF
>.|TRBJ2-1|TRBV29-1
CSVEGQREYPEQFF
>.|TRBJ2-1|TRBV19
CASSGTSGRAQLEQFF
>.|TRBJ2-1|TRBV9
CASSDEGTSRYNEQFF
>.|TRBJ2-7|TRBV7-9
CASSWSRLGEQYF
>once|TRBJ2-3|TRBV29-1
CSVEDGQGPGTDTQYF
>.|.|TRBV5-4
CASSLGLAGEIYEQYF
>.|TRBJ2-7|TRBV5-4
CASSLADNSYEQYF
>.|TRBJ1-5|TRBV6-1
CAIEPRQPQHF
>once|TRBJ1-2|TRBV27
CASSITGGYGYTF
>.|TRBJ2-3|TRBV12-5
CASAGTRMGDTQYF
>.|TRBJ1-5|TRBV30
CAWSVAGTHNQPQHF
>.|TRBJ2-3|TRBV4-1
CASSQDRETSGSYTDTQYF
>.|TRBJ2-1|TRBV4-2
CASSVEGFDEQFF
>few|TRBJ2-3|TRBV9
CASSVDGQSTDTQYF
>.|TRBJ1-2|TRBV11-2
CASRPPGGEARGYTF
>.|TRBJ2-7|TRBV9
CASSPTPGQGANEQYF